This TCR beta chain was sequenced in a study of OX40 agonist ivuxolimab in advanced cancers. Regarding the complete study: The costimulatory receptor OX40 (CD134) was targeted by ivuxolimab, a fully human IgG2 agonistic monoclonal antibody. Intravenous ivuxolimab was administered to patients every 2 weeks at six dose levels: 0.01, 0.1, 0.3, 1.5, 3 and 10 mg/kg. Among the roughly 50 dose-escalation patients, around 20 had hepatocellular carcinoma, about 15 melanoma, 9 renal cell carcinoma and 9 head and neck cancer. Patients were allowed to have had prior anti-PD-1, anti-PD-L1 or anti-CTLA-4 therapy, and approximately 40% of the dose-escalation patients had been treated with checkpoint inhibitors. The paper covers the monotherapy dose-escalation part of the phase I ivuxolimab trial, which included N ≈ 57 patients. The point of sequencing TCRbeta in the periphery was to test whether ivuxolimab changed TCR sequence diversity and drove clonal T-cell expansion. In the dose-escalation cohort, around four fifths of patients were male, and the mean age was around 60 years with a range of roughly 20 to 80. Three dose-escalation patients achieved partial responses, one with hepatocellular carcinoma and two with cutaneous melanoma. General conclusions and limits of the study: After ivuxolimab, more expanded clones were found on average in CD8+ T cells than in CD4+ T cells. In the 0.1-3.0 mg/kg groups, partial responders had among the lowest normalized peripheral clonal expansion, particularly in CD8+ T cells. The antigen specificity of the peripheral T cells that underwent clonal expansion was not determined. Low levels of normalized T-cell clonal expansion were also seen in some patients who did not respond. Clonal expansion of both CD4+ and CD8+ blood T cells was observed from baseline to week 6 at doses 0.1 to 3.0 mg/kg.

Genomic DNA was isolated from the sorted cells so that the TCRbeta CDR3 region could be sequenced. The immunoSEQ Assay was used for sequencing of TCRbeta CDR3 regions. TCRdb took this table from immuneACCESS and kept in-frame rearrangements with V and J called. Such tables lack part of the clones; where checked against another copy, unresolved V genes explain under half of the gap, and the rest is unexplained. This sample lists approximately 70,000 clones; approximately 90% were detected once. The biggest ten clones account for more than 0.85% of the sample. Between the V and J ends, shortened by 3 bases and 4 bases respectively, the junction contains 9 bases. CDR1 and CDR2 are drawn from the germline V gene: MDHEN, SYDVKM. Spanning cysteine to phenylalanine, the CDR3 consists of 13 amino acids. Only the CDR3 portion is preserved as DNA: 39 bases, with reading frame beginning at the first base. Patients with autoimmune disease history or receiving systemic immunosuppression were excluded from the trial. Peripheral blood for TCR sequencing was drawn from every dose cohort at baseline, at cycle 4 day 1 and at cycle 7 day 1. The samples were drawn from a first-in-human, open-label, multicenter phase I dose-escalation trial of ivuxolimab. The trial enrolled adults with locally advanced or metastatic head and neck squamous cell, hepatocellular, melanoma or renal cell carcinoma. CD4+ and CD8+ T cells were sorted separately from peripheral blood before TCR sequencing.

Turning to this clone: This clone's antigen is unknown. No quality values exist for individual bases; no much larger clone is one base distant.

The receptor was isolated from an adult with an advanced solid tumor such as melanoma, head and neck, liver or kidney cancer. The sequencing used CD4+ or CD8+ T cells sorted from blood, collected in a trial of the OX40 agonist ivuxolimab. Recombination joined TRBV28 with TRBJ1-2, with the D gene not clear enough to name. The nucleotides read TGTGCCAGCAGTTTGGGCCAATTCTATGGCTACACCTTC. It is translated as CASSLGQFYGYTF.